This TCR beta chain was obtained from a study of blood T cell repertoires in COVID-19. On the study more broadly: The United States, Italy and Spain provided the acute and convalescent COVID-19 samples.

This CDR3 has 18 amino acids. As processed by the authors: By means of reference gene primer amplification, nucleated cell counts were estimated. Sequencing was performed with immunoSEQ multiplex PCR; in TCRdb, only in-frame clones are kept and a portion is missing. That table furnishes V, J and clone size, whereas the DNA furnished D and trimming. In the table there are roughly 80,000 clones, roughly nine tenths of which are singletons. The chain couples TRBV21-1 to TRBJ2-5; the table's D gene call, TRBD1, was not cross checked with the DNA. TRBV21-1 is a pseudogene segment. This sequence was found in a woman aged 80 or older with active or convalescent COVID-19. Material: peripheral blood. CDR3 in amino acids: CASSPGSRTGGSQETQYF. The CDR3 region has the DNA TGTGCCAGCAGTCCGGGCTCCCGGACAGGAGGAAGCCAAGAGACCCAGTACTTC.